The next 16 T cell receptor beta chains were all read from a single sample in a study of cytomegalovirus exposure and HLA in healthy donors. Profiled with immunoSEQ multiplex PCR; TCRdb holds only in-frame clones, not every one. The sample has tens of thousands of clones, around 89% seen once; the top ten hold over 1.5%. Specimen: PBMCs. Receptors were obtained from a woman under 30 in good health and CMV-seronegative.

This chain links TRBV6-5 with TRBJ2-7; 9 positions agree with TRBD2. The CDR3 extends over 15 amino acids. Germline V gives CDR1 MNHEY, CDR2 SVGAGI. J lost 0 bases, V lost 2 bases, and 2 bases had no gene match. The CDR3 here is CASSYGTSFSYEQYF. The CDR3 nucleotides read TGTGCCAGCAGTTACGGGACTAGCTTCTCCTACGAGCAGTACTTC.

This rearrangement joins TRBV14 to TRBJ2-1; 7 bases line up with TRBD2. V shed 2 bases and J 0 bases; nucleotides not matched to a gene: 1. The CDR3 contains 15 residues. CDR1 and CDR2 from the germline V gene are SGHDN and FVKESK. Here the CDR3 DNA reads TGTGCCAGCAGCCAATTAGCGGGCTCCTACAATGAGCAGTTCTTC. Its protein product is CASSQLAGSYNEQFF.

V is TRBV7-6 and J is TRBJ2-4; 9 positions match TRBD1. J was trimmed by 8 bases and V by 4 bases; bases with no gene match: 9. Germline V gene lookup returns CDR1 SGHVS and CDR2 FNYEAQ. CDR3 length equals 15 residues. CDR3 sequence: CASSSIQGALDIQYF. CDR3 coding DNA: TGTGCCAGCAGCTCAATACAGGGGGCGCTGGACATTCAGTACTTC.

This clone appeared once. V is TRBV15 and J is TRBJ2-3, with 11 bases lining up with TRBD2. The length of the CDR3 is 19 residues. Germline CDR1 is LNHNV and CDR2 is YYDKDF (reference sequence). Trimming at V came to 0 bases and at J to 1 base, leaving 9 bases not matched to a gene. In DNA form, the CDR3 reads TGTGCCACCAGCAGAGAGGTACTAGCGGGAGTCTTCGGCACAGATACGCAGTATTTT. It is translated as CATSREVLAGVFGTDTQYF.

The V call is TRBV30, the J call TRBJ2-5; TRBD2 matches at 7 bases. After removal of 4 bases from V and 2 bases from J, the junction contained 4 bases not matched to a gene. This CDR3 region has 13 residues. Germline lookup yields CDR1 GTSNPN and CDR2 SVGIG (reference sequence). CDR3: CAWTGEGQETQYF. For the CDR3, the DNA is TGTGCCTGGACCGGGGAGGGGCAAGAGACCCAGTACTTC.

The J gene is TRBJ1-1, the V gene TRBV30; D not resolved. Germline CDR1 reads GTSNPN; CDR2 reads SVGIG (reference sequence). Trimming left V 0 bases short and J 6 bases short, with 11 bases between. The CDR3 is 13 amino acids. The CDR3 loop is CAWSVHGGSEAFF. Written as DNA, the CDR3 is TGTGCCTGGAGTGTACATGGAGGATCTGAAGCTTTCTTT.

V and J are TRBV29-1 and TRBJ1-1; D may be TRBD1 (5 bases). Trimming removed 6 bases at V and 6 bases at J, with 20 bases between. The CDR3 covers 14 residues. Germline V gene data show CDR1 as SQVTM and CDR2 as ANQGSEA. In DNA, the CDR3 is TGCAGCGTGCAACGCACGGGACTTAGGCCTGAAGCTTTCTTT. Translating it yields CSVQRTGLRPEAFF.

The rearrangement uses TRBV5-5 and TRBJ1-4; D call uncertain. Trimming pared 0 bases from V and 0 bases from J, leaving 9 bases between. CDR3 length equals 16 residues. From germline, CDR1 is SGHKS and CDR2 YYEKEE (reference sequence). CDR3 in amino acids: CASSLATVATNEKLFF. CDR3 DNA: TGTGCCAGCAGCTTGGCAACAGTTGCAACTAATGAAAAACTGTTTTTT.

V is TRBV28 and J is TRBJ1-5; the D gene is possibly TRBD1 (6 bases). This CDR3 has 15 amino acids. Germline V gene sequence: CDR1 MDHEN, CDR2 SYDVKM. Trimming removed 1 base from V and 6 bases from J, with 13 bases in between. CDR3 in amino acids: CASSLLARGIQPQHF. The CDR3 DNA is TGTGCCAGCAGTTTATTGGCCAGGGGAATTCAGCCCCAGCATTTT.

The rearrangement uses TRBV6-5 and TRBJ1-4, with a weak D call TRBD1 (5 bases). V shed 6 bases and J shed 7 bases, with 12 bases lying between them. The CDR3 is made up of 13 amino acids. Germline lookup yields CDR1 MNHEY and CDR2 SVGAGI. CDR3 in DNA: TGTGCCAGCAGGGGCAGGGTGGCTGAAAAACTGTTTTTT. This sequence encodes CASRGRVAEKLFF.

This rearrangement joins TRBV7-2 to TRBJ2-7, with TRBD1 as a possible D gene (5 bases). The CDR3 spans 12 residues. Germline-derived CDR1 and CDR2 are SGHTA and FQGNSA. V was clipped by 5 bases and J by 10 bases, with 15 bases between them. The CDR3 here is CASSVDKGQQYF. CDR3 coding DNA: TGTGCCAGCAGCGTCGACAAGGGGCAACAGTACTTC.

The gene calls are TRBV9 and TRBJ2-3; 12 bases fit TRBD1. This CDR3 is built from 18 residues. V lost 4 bases and J lost 2; bases outside the gene matches: 11. The V gene's germline CDR1 is SGDLS and CDR2 YYNGEE. The CDR3 region is CASSSISGTGGFTDTQYF. The CDR3 nucleotides read TGTGCCAGCAGCTCAATATCCGGGACAGGGGGCTTCACAGATACGCAGTATTTT.

A note on this clone: One end of the junction does not line up with germline, which may come from a read error. The chain links TRBV7-2 to TRBJ2-2; maybe TRBD2 (6 bases). The CDR3 is 14 amino acids. Germline assignment: CDR1 SGHTA and CDR2 FQGNSA. The CDR3 DNA sequence: TGTGCCAGTAGCTTTAGCGGAGACACCGGGGAGCTGTTTTTT. Its protein product is CASSFSGDTGELFF.

The genes are TRBV7-2 and TRBJ2-2; 16 nucleotides line up with TRBD2. The V gene end was trimmed by 4 bases and the J gene end by 7 bases; junction bases not matched to a gene: 12. The CDR3 contains 19 residues. The germline V gene has CDR1 SGHTA and CDR2 FQGNSA. CDR3 residues: CASSSTGTSGGANHGELFF. CDR3 DNA sequence: TGTGCCAGCAGCTCAACAGGGACTAGCGGGGGGGCCAACCACGGGGAGCTGTTTTTT.

This clone showed up just once. The chain carries TRBV4-3 and TRBJ2-5, with 14 nucleotides matching TRBD2. This CDR3 comprises 20 residues. The trim removed 3 bases at V and 3 bases at J, leaving 15 bases unmatched. Germline V CDR1 and CDR2: LGHNA, YSLEER. CDR3 residues: CASSQRVTSGGVSTEETQYF. The CDR3 DNA sequence: TGCGCCAGCAGCCAGAGGGTGACTAGCGGGGGGGTATCAACCGAAGAGACCCAGTACTTC.

This chain links TRBV4-2 with TRBJ2-3; 10 nucleotides align to TRBD2. CDR3 length: 16 residues. J was trimmed by 6 bases and V by 4 bases; bases with no gene match: 10. Germline lookup yields CDR1 LGHNA and CDR2 YNFKEQ. The CDR3 DNA is TGTGCCAGCAGCCGTTTGCGGACTAGCGGTTTCGATACGCAGTATTTT. It is translated as CASSRLRTSGFDTQYF.